This TCR beta chain was recorded in a study of T cell responses to AZD1222 COVID-19 vaccine. Looked up from germline, CDR1 is SGHTA and CDR2 is FQGNSA. This CDR3 contains 16 residues. J gave up 1 base and V 5 bases, and 4 bases lay outside the gene matches. The repertoire was sequenced with immunoSEQ multiplex PCR; TCRdb's copy has only in-frame clones and lacks some. The repertoire consists of 210,000 or so clones, with roughly 94% occurring once and the leading ten covering 1.7%. The rearrangement links TRBV7-2 to TRBJ2-5, with 13 bases identical to TRBD2. The TCR sequence derives from an adult who received the MenACWY meningococcal vaccine as a control. Sequences were derived from peripheral blood, sampled 28 days after the second dose of the MenACWY control vaccine. The CDR3 DNA is TGTGCCAGCAGCCCCGGACTAGCGGGAGCCCAAGAGACCCAGTACTTC. As protein: CASSPGLAGAQETQYF.